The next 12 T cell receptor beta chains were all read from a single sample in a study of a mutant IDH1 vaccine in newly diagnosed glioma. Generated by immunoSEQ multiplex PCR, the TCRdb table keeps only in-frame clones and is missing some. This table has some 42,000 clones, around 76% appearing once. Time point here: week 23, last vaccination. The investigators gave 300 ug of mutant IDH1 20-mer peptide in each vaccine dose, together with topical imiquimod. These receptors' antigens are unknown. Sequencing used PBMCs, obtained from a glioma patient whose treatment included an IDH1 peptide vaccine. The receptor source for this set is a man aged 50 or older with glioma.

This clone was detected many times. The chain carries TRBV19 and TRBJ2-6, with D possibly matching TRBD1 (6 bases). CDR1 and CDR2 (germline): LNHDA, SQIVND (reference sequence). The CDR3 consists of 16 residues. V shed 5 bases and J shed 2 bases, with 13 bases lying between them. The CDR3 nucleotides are TGTGCCAGTAGTTTACAGGGAAGGGCTGGGGCCAACGTCCTGACTTTC. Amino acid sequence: CASSLQGRAGANVLTF. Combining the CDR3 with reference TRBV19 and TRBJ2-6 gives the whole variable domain DGGITQSPKYLFRKEGQNVTLSCEQNLNHDAMYWYRQDPGQGLRLIYYSQIVNDFQKGDIAEGYSVSREKKESFPLTVTSAQKNPTAFYLCASSLQGRAGANVLTFGAGSRLTVL.

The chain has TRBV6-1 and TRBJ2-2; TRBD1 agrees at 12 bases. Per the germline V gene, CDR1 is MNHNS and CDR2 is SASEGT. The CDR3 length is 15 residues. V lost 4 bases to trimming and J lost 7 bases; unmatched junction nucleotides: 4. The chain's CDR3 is CASSGGTGGFGELFF. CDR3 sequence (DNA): TGTGCCAGCAGTGGTGGGACAGGGGGCTTCGGGGAGCTGTTTTTT.

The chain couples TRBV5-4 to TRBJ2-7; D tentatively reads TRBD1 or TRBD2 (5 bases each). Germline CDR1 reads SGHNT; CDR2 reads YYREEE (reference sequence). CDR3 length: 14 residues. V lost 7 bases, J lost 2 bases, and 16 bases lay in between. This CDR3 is CASGSGTDPYEQYF. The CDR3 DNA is TGTGCCAGCGGGAGTGGGACGGACCCCTACGAGCAGTACTTC.

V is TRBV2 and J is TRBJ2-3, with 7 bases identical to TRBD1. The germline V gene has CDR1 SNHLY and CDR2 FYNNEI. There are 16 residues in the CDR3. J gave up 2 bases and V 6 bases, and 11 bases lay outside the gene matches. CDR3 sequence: CASRKDRVKITDTQYF. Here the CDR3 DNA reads TGTGCCAGCAGAAAAGACAGGGTTAAGATCACAGATACGCAGTATTTT. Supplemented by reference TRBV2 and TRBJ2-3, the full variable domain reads EPEVTQTPSHQVTQMGQEVILRCVPISNHLYFYWYRQILGQKVEFLVSFYNNEISEKSEIFDDQFSVERPDGSNFTLKIRSTKLEDSAMYFCASRKDRVKITDTQYFGPGTRLTVL.

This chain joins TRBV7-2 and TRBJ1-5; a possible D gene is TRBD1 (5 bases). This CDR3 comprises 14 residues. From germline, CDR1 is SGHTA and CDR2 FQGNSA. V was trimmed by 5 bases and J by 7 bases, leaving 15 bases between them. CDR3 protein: CASSVRDGSQPQHF. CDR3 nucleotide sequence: TGTGCCAGCAGCGTCCGGGACGGCAGCCAGCCCCAGCATTTT.

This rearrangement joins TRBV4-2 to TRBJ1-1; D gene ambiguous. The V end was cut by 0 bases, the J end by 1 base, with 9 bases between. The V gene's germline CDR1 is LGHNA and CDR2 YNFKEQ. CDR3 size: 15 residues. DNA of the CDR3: TGTGCCAGCAGCCAAGATGGGCCCGAGAACACTGAAGCTTTCTTT. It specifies CASSQDGPENTEAFF.

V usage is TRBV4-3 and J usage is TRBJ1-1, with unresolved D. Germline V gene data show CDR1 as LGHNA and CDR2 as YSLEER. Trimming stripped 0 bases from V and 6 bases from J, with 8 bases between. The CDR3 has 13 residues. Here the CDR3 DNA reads TGCGCCAGCAGCCAAGATGGCGGGGCTGAAGCTTTCTTT. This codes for CASSQDGGAEAFF.

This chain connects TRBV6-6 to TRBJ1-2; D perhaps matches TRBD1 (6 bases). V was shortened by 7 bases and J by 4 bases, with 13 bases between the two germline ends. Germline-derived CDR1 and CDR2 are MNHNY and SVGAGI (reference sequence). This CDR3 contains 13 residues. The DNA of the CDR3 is TGTGCCAGCACTTTGGGGGGCGTCTATGGCTACACCTTC. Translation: CASTLGGVYGYTF.

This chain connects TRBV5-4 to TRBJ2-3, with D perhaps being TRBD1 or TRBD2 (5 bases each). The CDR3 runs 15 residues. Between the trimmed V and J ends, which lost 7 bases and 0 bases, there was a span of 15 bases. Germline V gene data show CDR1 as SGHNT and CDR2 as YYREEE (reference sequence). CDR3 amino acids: CASRPGTESTDTQYF. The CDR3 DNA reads TGTGCCAGCCGTCCCGGGACGGAGAGCACAGATACGCAGTATTTT.

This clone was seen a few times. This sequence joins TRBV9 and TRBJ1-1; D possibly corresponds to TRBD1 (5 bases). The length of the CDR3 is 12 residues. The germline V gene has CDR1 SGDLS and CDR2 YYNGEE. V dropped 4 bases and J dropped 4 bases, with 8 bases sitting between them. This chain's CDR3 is CASSSGGTEAFF. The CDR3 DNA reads TGTGCCAGCAGCTCGGGGGGCACTGAAGCTTTCTTT.

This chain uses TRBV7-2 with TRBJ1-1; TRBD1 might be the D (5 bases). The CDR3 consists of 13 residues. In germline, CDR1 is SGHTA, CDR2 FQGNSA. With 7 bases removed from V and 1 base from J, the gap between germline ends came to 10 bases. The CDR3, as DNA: TGTGCCAGCAAGGGACCCTCGAACACTGAAGCTTTCTTT. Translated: CASKGPSNTEAFF.

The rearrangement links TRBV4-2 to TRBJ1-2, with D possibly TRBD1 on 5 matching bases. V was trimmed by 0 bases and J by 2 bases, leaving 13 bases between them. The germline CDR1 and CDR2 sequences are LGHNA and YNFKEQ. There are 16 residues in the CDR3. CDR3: CASSQELGEFNYGYTF. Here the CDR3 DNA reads TGTGCCAGCAGCCAAGAACTAGGGGAATTCAACTATGGCTACACCTTC.